The source of this TCR beta chain is a study of low-dose radiotherapy and immunotherapy resistance in tumors (dated by TCRdb to the early 2020s). Concerning the study at large: In Cohort 1, each fraction delivered 0.5 Gy every 2 weeks, and the prescribed total PTV dose was 6.5 Gy. Patients took aspirin 300 mg orally once daily for four cycles, starting on cycle 1 day 1. In Cohort 2, 1 Gy per fraction was delivered every two weeks, for a total of 13 Gy over 26 weeks. No randomization into treatment groups was done for the people taking part in the trial. Every two weeks, patients got intravenous cyclophosphamide at 200 mg/m2, given one day ahead of each radiation and immunotherapy administration. The translational analysis covered eight patients: three from the first dose cohort and the first five from the second dose cohort. Nivolumab was administered intravenously as a 240 mg flat dose every two weeks, and ipilimumab was administered intravenously at 1 mg/kg every six weeks.

Trimming takes 6 bases off V and 8 bases off J; junction bases not matched to a gene: 15. In the germline V gene, CDR1 corresponds to MDHEN and CDR2 to SYDVKM. From the cysteine up to the phenylalanine, the CDR3 has a length of 15 residues. The only DNA kept is the CDR3, 45 bases in frame from the first base. Donors were enrolled in RACIN, a single-arm phase I dose-escalation trial combining nivolumab, ipilimumab, aspirin, low-dose cyclophosphamide and low-dose radiotherapy. Patients were eligible if they had advanced solid tumors that were TIL-negative. First-strand cDNA was synthesized with Superscript III and a set of TRAV- and TRBV-specific primers, covering both TCRalpha and TCRbeta chains. TCRs were amplified for 15 to 20 PCR cycles with Phusion, using a constant-region primer paired with the adapter attached to the V primers. Isolated mRNA was amplified with the MessageAmp II aRNA Amplification Kit, using a roughly 16-hour in vitro transcription at 37°C. The Dynabeads mRNA DIRECT Purification Kit was used to isolate mRNA for TCR sequencing. A second roughly 23-cycle Phusion PCR added indexed Illumina adapters, and products were purified with AMPure XP beads. As for the original processing: Custom Perl scripts were used to pool TCR sequences that encoded the same protein, to remove out-of-frame sequences, and to calculate the abundance of each clonotype. The analysis excluded TCR sequences that were supported by just one read. Among the metrics used to describe the repertoires were Shannon entropy, Gini index, clonality, richness, and the frequency of TCRs shared between repertoires. TCRdb redid the processing of the public reads, applying fastp at Q25 and MiXCR, and retained in-frame beta chains. Each entry is one CDR3 protein sequence, shown with its most common DNA and genes. TCRdb, not the authors, supplied the V and J calls. The sample contains about 12,000 distinct CDR3 sequences, approximately 80% of them found a single time. The ten largest account for approximately 3.6% of the sample.

This clonotype was seen a handful of times. Its antigen has not been determined. Base qualities are not recorded, but no much larger clone differs from it by a single base. Recombination joined TRBV28 with TRBJ2-7; 8 of the junction bases match TRBD2. The clonotype was recovered from a human donor with advanced metastatic prostate, ovarian, gallbladder or colorectal cancer (not recorded which). This table probably holds off-target reads from a library built for another chain. The nucleotide sequence reads TGTGCCAGCAGCCCCGGCGCGGGGGGCGTCGCCAAGCAGTACTTC. Its protein is CASSPGAGGVAKQYF.